The T cell receptor (beta chain) described here comes from a study of T-cell memory formation after mild COVID-19 (dated by TCRdb to the early 2020s). About the full investigation: Most TCR sequence clusters were specific to one of the two donors. In a couple of donors, T-cell clones that expanded and contracted after mild COVID-19 were followed by sequencing TCRalpha and TCRbeta repertoires longitudinally. The cohort comprised two young, previously healthy adult volunteers, one female and one male. Broader findings and caveats from the paper: From day 15 to 85, contracting clones showed balanced CD4/CD8 phenotypes, whereas a second wave of clones that expanded from day 15 to 37 leaned towards CD4+. Only two mild cases were covered by the study, and larger cohorts that include severe cases with pre-infection samples were considered necessary. Whether the second-wave clones peaking on day 37 were SARS-CoV-2 specific was not confirmed. Some responding clones were found in pre-infection memory, which suggests that pre-existing cross-reactive memory T cells took part in the SARS-CoV-2 response. Contracting CD4+ clones appeared mostly in the CM and EM memory subsets, whereas CD8+ clones were enriched in EMRA.

PBMCs were isolated by Ficoll-Paque density gradient centrifugation. TCRdb records Illumina NovaSeq 6000 as the sequencer. TCRalpha and TCRbeta cDNA libraries were built by 5'RACE with constant-segment primers, adding sample barcodes and unique molecular identifiers. RNA was extracted from every sample with Trizol reagent. Amplification of the libraries took two PCR steps, and the second step added a second sample barcode plus Illumina TruSeq adapters. Sequencing of the libraries was done on an Illumina NovaSeq, producing 2 x 150 bp paired-end reads. Processing in the source paper ran as follows. Demultiplexing of reads and collapsing into UMI-guided consensus sequences were performed with migec v1.2.7. Using mixcr v2.1.11, UMI consensuses were aligned to TRA and TRB V and J templates and then assembled into clonotypes. A clonotype was counted as expanded or contracted only when both edgeR and NoisET called the clonotype significant, with the noise models trained on biological replicates. For edgeR calls, a false discovery rate-adjusted p below 0.01 and a log2 fold-change threshold of 1 were applied. As an exploratory analysis of dynamics, PCA with hierarchical clustering was applied to max-normalized trajectories of the 1000 most abundant clonotypes. The CD4 or CD8 phenotype of responding clones was assigned using the separately sequenced CD4+ and CD8+ repertoires. The raw public reads went through TCRdb reprocessing: fastp at Q25, MiXCR clone calling, in-frame beta chains kept. Rows are combined by CDR3 protein, so each entry shows the most common genes and DNA. TCRdb, not the original authors, processed these V and J calls. The sample table shows around 180,000 distinct CDR3 sequences, and approximately 17% are seen once. Of the sample, under 4.5% is held by the ten largest clones.

V drops 5 bases and J drops 7 bases, leaving 18 bases in between. Counted from cysteine to phenylalanine, this CDR3 has 16 amino acids. The read is trimmed to its CDR3 DNA, 48 bases read in frame from base 1. CDR1 MGHRA and CDR2 YSYEKL were looked up in the germline V gene. On this clonotype itself: Its specific antigen is unknown. No much larger clone exists at a distance of one base, and base qualities are not known.

The rearranged segments are TRBV4-1 and TRBJ1-6; the D gene is perhaps TRBD1, from 6 matching bases. The clonotype originates from a man younger than 30 who had mild COVID-19 (a few samples of this study predate the infection). The sample titles of this study are shuffled in the database, so cell type and time point are left out; the donor was told from shared clones. The sequencing input was PBMCs or a T cell subset sorted from them (not recorded which). The sequenced DNA is TGCGCCAGCAGCAGCGGTCGGGGGGCCAGGAATTCACCCCTCCACTTT. This encodes CASSSGRGARNSPLHF.